This T cell receptor beta chain is from a study of regulatory T cells in long-lasting Graves disease. Study in general: Graves' patients (newly diagnosed) had been on antithyroid drugs under 3 months. Study-level results: TRBV28, TRBJ1-2 and TRBJ2-5 emerged as the favored segments in persistent disease.

Described time point: newly diagnosed GD, antithyroid drugs for less than 3 months. PBMCs were the source of the RNA used for TCR sequencing. Points on this clonotype: Its specificity is not known.

Germline V gives CDR1 DFQATT, CDR2 SNEGSKA (reference sequence). This CDR3 has 15 residues. Investigators prepared the TCR beta libraries by applying iRepertoire HTBI primers and Arm-PCR of CDR3 regions. Each CDR3 protein is one row after TCRdb ran MiXCR on the multiplex PCR reads. This table has hundreds of thousands of distinct CDR3 sequences, 15% to 19% appearing once. The chain is built from TRBV20-1 and TRBJ2-5, with D tentatively TRBD1 or TRBD2 (5 bases each). The DNA end is a closer match to TRBJ2-7, so the J assignment may be wrong. This TCR was sampled from a female donor with Graves disease. The starting material was peripheral blood mononuclear cells (PBMCs), obtained at new diagnosis, from a patient treated with antithyroid drugs. The CDR3 here is CSARGTGGWLSEQYF. The CDR3 bases are TGCAGTGCTAGAGGTACAGGAGGATGGCTGAGCGAGCAGTACTTC.